This T cell receptor beta chain is from a study of T cell clones after liver transplantation. Study information: A pre-transplant mixed lymphocyte reaction with TCRbeta sequencing defined graft-donor-reactive clones followed in post-transplant blood. Subjects received no induction therapy and standard immunosuppression until randomization at 12-24 months post-transplant. Samples came pre-transplant, pre-randomization before withdrawal, and post-randomization after withdrawal ended.

Clones were read by immunoSEQ multiplex PCR, and TCRdb kept only the in-frame ones, dropping some. The table shows about 70,000 clones, with 75% to 85% occurring only once. Germline V CDR1 and CDR2: KGHSH, LQKENI. This CDR3 spans 15 amino acids. The junction had 2 bases not matched to a gene; V was cut back by 1 base and J by 5 bases. The receptor was derived from a human patient who received a liver transplant. Some T cells may arise from the graft donor. The specimen comprised CD4+ T cells from blood, sampled 12 months after liver transplant. The chain joins TRBV18 to TRBJ2-1; 10 bases are shared with TRBD2. The CDR3 region is CASSPRLAGDNEQFF. CDR3 bases: TGTGCCAGCTCACCACGGCTAGCGGGAGACAATGAGCAGTTCTTC.